These T cell receptor beta chains were read from a single sample in a study of blood T cell repertoires in COVID-19. The table came from immunoSEQ multiplex PCR; TCRdb's copy has only in-frame clones and leaves some out. Seen here are 95,000 to 150,000 clones, about four fifths observed once, and the top ten hold approximately 12%. Sequencing was done on a sample of peripheral blood. The receptors shown here come from a man in his 60s with acute or convalescent COVID-19. CDR3s include the opening cysteine and the closing phenylalanine or tryptophan. Fields, in order: V gene, clone size, J gene, D gene, CDR3 DNA, CDR3 protein. D genes are given only for firm matches. Clone size appears in some rows only: once, few, many, or a class for an expanded clone.

>TRBV29-1|.|TRBJ2-2|.
TGCAGCGCTCCCCTCGGGGAGCTGTTTTTT
CSAPLGELFF
>TRBV19|.|TRBJ1-4|.
TGTGCCAGTAGTGGGGGGACGAGGGGAGGACCGGCAAAACTGTTTTTT
CASSGGTRGGPAKLFF
>TRBV28|.|TRBJ2-2|.
TGTGCCAGCAGTTTAGGAGGGATAATCACCGGGGAGCTGTTTTTT
CASSLGGIITGELFF
>TRBV10-1|.|TRBJ1-2|.
TGCGCCAGCAGTGATGACAGATATGGAGGCTACACCTTC
CASSDDRYGGYTF
>TRBV30|.|TRBJ1-1|.
TGTGCCTGGAGTGTAGAGAATGAAGCTTTCTTT
CAWSVENEAFF
>TRBV15|.|TRBJ1-4|.
TGTGCCACCAGCAGAGACAGTAATGAAAAACTGTTTTTT
CATSRDSNEKLFF
>TRBV6-4|.|TRBJ1-2|.
TGTGCCAGCAGGCAAGCCGGGACGGGGGGCGGTGGCTACACCTTC
CASRQAGTGGGGYTF
>TRBV5-1|once|TRBJ2-1|.
TGCGCCAGCAGCTTGGCCAGGGTGGGGAATGAGCAGTTCTTC
CASSLARVGNEQFF
>TRBV7-9|once|TRBJ1-1|.
TGTGCCAGCAGCCAGACGGAGACTGAAGCTTTCTTT
CASSQTETEAFF
>TRBV21-1|.|TRBJ1-5|.
TGTGCCAGCAGCAAAGGCCGGACAGGCGCCAATCAGCCCCAGCATTTT
CASSKGRTGANQPQHF
>TRBV5-4|.|TRBJ2-3|TRBD2
TGTGCCAGCAGCACGCGGAGCGGGGGAAGGTTGGATACGCAGTATTTT
CASSTRSGGRLDTQYF
>TRBV5-1|.|TRBJ2-7|TRBD2
TGCGCCAGCAGCTTGGGTGCTAGCGGTGCCACCTACGAGCAGTACTTC
CASSLGASGATYEQYF
>TRBV9|.|TRBJ2-2|TRBD2
TGTGCCAGCAGCGTCTCTAGCGGGAGGGCCGCCGGGGAGCTGTTTTTT
CASSVSSGRAAGELFF
>TRBV4-2|.|TRBJ1-2|TRBD1
TGTGCCAGCAGAGGGGGCCTCACTAACTATGGCTACACCTTC
CASRGGLTNYGYTF
>TRBV21-1|.|TRBJ2-7|.
TGTGCCAGCAGCATTGGGCGAAACTACGAGCAGTACTTC
CASSIGRNYEQYF
>TRBV6-5|few|TRBJ1-5|.
TGTGCCAGCACAAGGGGTAGCAATCAGCCCCAGCATTTT
CASTRGSNQPQHF
>TRBV5-6|.|TRBJ2-3|.
TGTGCCAGCAGCTTGGTACCAGGTTCGCTCACAGATACGCAGTATTTT
CASSLVPGSLTDTQYF
>TRBV30|.|TRBJ1-3|TRBD1
TGTGCCTCTCAGACAGGGGGGTTTAGAAACACCATATATTTT
CASQTGGFRNTIYF
>TRBV30|.|TRBJ2-2|TRBD2
TGTGCCTGGAGCGGACTAGCGGGAGGAAGGAGCACCGGGGAGCTGTTTTTT
CAWSGLAGGRSTGELFF
>TRBV5-4|.|TRBJ2-5|.
TGTGCCAGCAGCTTTCGGGGGACCCAGTACTTC
CASSFRGTQYF
>TRBV5-1|.|TRBJ2-1|TRBD1
TGCGCCAGCAGCCGAACAGGGGGGACGAGCTCCTACAATGAGCAGTTCTTC
CASSRTGGTSSYNEQFF
>TRBV9|few|TRBJ2-1|TRBD2
TGTGCCAGCAGCCCAGGACTAGCGGGAGTATGGAATGAGCAGTTCTTC
CASSPGLAGVWNEQFF
>TRBV23-1|.|TRBJ2-5|.
TGCGCCAGCAGTCAAAGGACGGCAGGGACTTTTGGGACCCAGTACTTC
CASSQRTAGTFGTQYF
>TRBV24-1|once|TRBJ2-5|.
TGTGCCACCAGTGACACCAGGGGAATGGAGAAGACCCAGTACTTC
CATSDTRGMEKTQYF
>TRBV5-1|.|TRBJ2-1|TRBD2
TGCGCCAGCAGCTTAAGCGGGAGGGCATACCACAATGAGCAGTTCTTC
CASSLSGRAYHNEQFF
>TRBV2|.|TRBJ1-2|.
TGTGCCGGAGGGAGCCAGCCTAACTATGGCTACACCTTC
CAGGSQPNYGYTF
>TRBV28|.|TRBJ1-1|.
TGTGCCATCCGACGGACAGCGAACACTGAAGCTTTCTTT
CAIRRTANTEAFF
>TRBV30|.|TRBJ2-7|.
TGTGCCTGGGGGGGAAATCCGCGGGGCGAGCAGTACTTC
CAWGGNPRGEQYF
>TRBV10-3|.|TRBJ2-3|.
TGTGCCATCAGTGAGTCCGGGAGCACAGATACGCAGTATTTT
CAISESGSTDTQYF
>TRBV7-8|once|TRBJ1-1|.
TGTGCCAGCAGCTTAGTCCCCAGGGCTACTCAGACTGAAGCTTTCTTT
CASSLVPRATQTEAFF
>TRBV5-1|.|TRBJ2-5|.
TGCGCCAGCAGCCCTCAGGGGCTGGGGTACCAAGAGACCCAGTACTTC
CASSPQGLGYQETQYF
>TRBV28|.|TRBJ1-4|.
TGTGCCAGCAGCCGCCGGGGGGGAGCAACTAATGAAAAACTGTTTTTT
CASSRRGGATNEKLFF
>TRBV29-1|.|TRBJ2-1|TRBD2
TGCAGCGTTGAGGGACTAGCGGGAGCCTACAATGAGCAGTTCTTC
CSVEGLAGAYNEQFF
>TRBV18|.|TRBJ1-6|TRBD1
TGTGCCAGCTCACCCGGGACAGGCAATAATTCACCCCTCCACTTT
CASSPGTGNNSPLHF
>TRBV27|.|TRBJ1-1|.
TGTGCCAGCAGTTTTATGGGCCGGAACACTGAAGCTTTCTTT
CASSFMGRNTEAFF
>TRBV5-1|.|TRBJ2-4|TRBD1
TGCGCCAGCAGCCAACACTCACTGGGACAGGGGGAGAACATTCAGTACTTC
CASSQHSLGQGENIQYF
>TRBV4-1|.|TRBJ1-1|.
TGCGCCAGCAGCATCGGCGGGGGGGACGCGAGGACTGAAGCTTTCTTT
CASSIGGGDARTEAFF
>TRBV19|.|TRBJ2-1|TRBD2
TGTGCCAGTAGCCCTGGACTAGCGGGACCCAATGAGCAGTTCTTC
CASSPGLAGPNEQFF
>TRBV5-1|.|TRBJ2-7|TRBD1
TGCGCCAGCAGCAGGACAGGGTTAGAGGAGCAGTACTTC
CASSRTGLEEQYF
>TRBV7-9|few|TRBJ2-7|.
TGTGCCAGCAGCCTCCGGGACACCCACTACGAGCAGTACTTC
CASSLRDTHYEQYF
>TRBV2|.|TRBJ1-1|.
TGTGCCAGCAGTGTAGCAAGCCTGAACACTGAAGCTTTCTTT
CASSVASLNTEAFF
>TRBV5-4|.|TRBJ2-3|.
TGTGCCAGCAGCTTGGATAGACTAGTGGGGGATACGCAGTATTTT
CASSLDRLVGDTQYF
>TRBV5-1|.|TRBJ2-7|TRBD2
TGCGCCAGCAGCTTGGAGGGCGGGAGTCGGTTCGAGCAGTACTTC
CASSLEGGSRFEQYF
>TRBV5-1|once|TRBJ2-7|TRBD2
TGCGCCAGCAGCCCAACTAGCGGGAGCTACGAGCAGTACTTC
CASSPTSGSYEQYF
>TRBV28|.|TRBJ2-5|TRBD1
TGTGCCAGCAGCCTAACAGGGGGATACCAAGAGACCCAGTACTTC
CASSLTGGYQETQYF
>TRBV27|.|TRBJ1-5|TRBD1
TGTGCCAGCAGCCGATGGGGGGACAGGGCAAGCCAGCCCCAGCATTTT
CASSRWGDRASQPQHF
>TRBV10-3|.|TRBJ2-5|.
TGTGCCATCAGTGGGGCAGGGGACCAAGAGACCCAGTACTTC
CAISGAGDQETQYF
>TRBV29-1|.|TRBJ1-1|TRBD1
TGCAGCGTTGTCCCTGGACAGGGGGAAGCTTTCTTT
CSVVPGQGEAFF
>TRBV29-1|.|TRBJ1-1|TRBD1
TGCAGCGTGGACAGGGGTAACACTGAAGCTTTCTTT
CSVDRGNTEAFF
>TRBV6-5|.|TRBJ1-1|TRBD1
TGTGCCAGCAGCGCGACAGGGGCGAACACTGAAGCTTTCTTT
CASSATGANTEAFF
>TRBV28|.|TRBJ1-2|TRBD1
TGTGCCAGCAGTGCTACTGGACAGGGGGGCTATGTCTACACCTTC
CASSATGQGGYVYTF
>TRBV5-1|.|TRBJ2-1|TRBD2
TGCGCCAGCAGCTTCTCTAGCGGTGAGCAGTTCTTC
CASSFSSGEQFF
>TRBV11-2|.|TRBJ1-2|TRBD1
TGTGCCAGCAGCCCTCCCGGGACAGGGCTCACCTTC
CASSPPGTGLTF
>TRBV2|.|TRBJ1-1|.
TGTGCCAGCAGGCTCCAGTCGAACACTGAAGCTTTCTTT
CASRLQSNTEAFF
>TRBV10-3|once|TRBJ2-3|.
TGTGCCATCAGTGTGGGGCTGGGCACAGATACGCAGTATTTT
CAISVGLGTDTQYF
>TRBV2|.|TRBJ1-2|.
TGTGCCAGCAGTGAAGGTAGAAACTATGGCTACACCTTC
CASSEGRNYGYTF
>TRBV12-3/TRBV12-4|.|TRBJ2-2|.
TGTGCCAGCAGTTTAGGGTGGCCCGGGGAGCTGTTTTTT
CASSLGWPGELFF
>TRBV28|.|TRBJ1-6|.
TGTGCCAGCAGGGGCGGGGGTTCACCCCTCCACTTT
CASRGGGSPLHF
>TRBV5-1|.|TRBJ1-2|TRBD1
TGCGCCAGCAGCTCGGGGGACAGGGAAGGCTACACCTTC
CASSSGDREGYTF
>TRBV10-3|.|TRBJ2-5|.
TGTGCCATCAGTTCTCAGGCGGCGGGAAGAGAGACCCAGTACTTC
CAISSQAAGRETQYF